This TCR beta chain was sequenced for a study of T cell responses to AZD1222 COVID-19 vaccine. Study-level points and caveats: The donors showed a predominance of white British ancestry and of females, with possible underestimation of clonal diversity. Seropositive AZD1222 recipients at baseline numbered only five or six.

After removal of 3 bases from V and 2 bases from J, the junction contained 1 base not matched to a gene. CDR3 length: 14 residues. The germline V gene has CDR1 SGHTA and CDR2 FQGNSA. On this clone itself: Its cognate antigen is unknown.

Assay used: immunoSEQ multiplex PCR; TCRdb lists only in-frame clones, some missing. The profile shows about 56,000 clones, 86% of them singletons. This chain connects TRBV7-2 to TRBJ1-5; TRBD1 aligns across 7 bases. The sequenced sample was peripheral blood, obtained 28 days after the second AZD1222 dose. This receptor was identified in an adult who received the AZD1222 COVID-19 vaccine. This chain's CDR3 is CASSFDRGNQPQHF. In nucleotides, the CDR3 is TGTGCCAGCAGCTTCGACAGGGGCAATCAGCCCCAGCATTTT. Based on the CDR3 plus reference TRBV7-2 and TRBJ1-5, the full variable domain is GAGVSQSPSNKVTEKGKDVELRCDPISGHTALYWYRQSLGQGLEFLIYFQGNSAPDKSGLPSDRFSAERTGGSVSTLTIQRTQQEDSAVYLCASSFDRGNQPQHFGDGTRLSIL.